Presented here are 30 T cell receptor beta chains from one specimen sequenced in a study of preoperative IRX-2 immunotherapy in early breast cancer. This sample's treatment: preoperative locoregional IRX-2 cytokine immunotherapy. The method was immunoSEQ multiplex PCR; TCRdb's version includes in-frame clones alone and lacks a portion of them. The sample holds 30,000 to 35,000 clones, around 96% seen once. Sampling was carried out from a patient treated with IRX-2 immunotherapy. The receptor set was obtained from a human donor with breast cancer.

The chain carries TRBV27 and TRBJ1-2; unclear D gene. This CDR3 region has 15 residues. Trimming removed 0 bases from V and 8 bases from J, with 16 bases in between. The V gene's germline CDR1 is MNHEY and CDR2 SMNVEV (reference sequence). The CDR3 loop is CASSLSPIWFQGYTF. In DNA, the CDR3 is TGTGCCAGCAGTTTATCCCCGATTTGGTTCCAGGGCTACACCTTC.

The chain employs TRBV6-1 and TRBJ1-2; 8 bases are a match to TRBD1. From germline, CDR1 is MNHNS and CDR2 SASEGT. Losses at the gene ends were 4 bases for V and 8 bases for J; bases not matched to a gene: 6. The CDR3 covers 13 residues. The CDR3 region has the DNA TGTGCCAGCAGTGCTACAGGGGACAGGGGCTACACCTTC. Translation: CASSATGDRGYTF.

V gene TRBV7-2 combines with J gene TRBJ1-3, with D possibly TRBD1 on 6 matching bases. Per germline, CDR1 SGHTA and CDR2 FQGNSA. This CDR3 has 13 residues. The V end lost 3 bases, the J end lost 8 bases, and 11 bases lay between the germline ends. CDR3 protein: CASSFTGIHTIYF. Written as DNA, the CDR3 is TGTGCCAGCAGCTTCACAGGGATCCACACCATATATTTT. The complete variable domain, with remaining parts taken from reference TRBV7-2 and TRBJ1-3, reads GAGVSQSPSNKVTEKGKDVELRCDPISGHTALYWYRQSLGQGLEFLIYFQGNSAPDKSGLPSDRFSAERTGGSVSTLTIQRTQQEDSAVYLCASSFTGIHTIYFGEGSWLTVV.

The CDR3 loop is CASSQESPSSSYEQYF. The CDR3 DNA is TGTGCCAGCAGCCAAGAGTCCCCAAGTAGCTCCTACGAGCAGTACTTC. The chain carries TRBV4-2 and TRBJ2-7; no reliable D call. Germline V gene lookup returns CDR1 LGHNA and CDR2 YNFKEQ. This CDR3 has 16 residues. V was trimmed by 0 bases and J by 0 bases, leaving 12 bases between them.

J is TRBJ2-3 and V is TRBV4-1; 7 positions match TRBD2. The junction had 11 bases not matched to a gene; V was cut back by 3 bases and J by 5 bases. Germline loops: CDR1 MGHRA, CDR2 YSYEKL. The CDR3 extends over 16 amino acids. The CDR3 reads CASSQLADPLGDTQYF. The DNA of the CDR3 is TGCGCCAGCAGCCAGCTAGCGGACCCCCTGGGAGATACGCAGTATTTT.

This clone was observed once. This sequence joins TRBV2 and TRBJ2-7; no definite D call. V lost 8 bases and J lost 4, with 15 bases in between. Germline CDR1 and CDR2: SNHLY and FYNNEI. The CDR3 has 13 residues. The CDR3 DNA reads TGTGCCAGCGGTACGGTGCGAGGTTACGAGCAGTACTTC. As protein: CASGTVRGYEQYF.

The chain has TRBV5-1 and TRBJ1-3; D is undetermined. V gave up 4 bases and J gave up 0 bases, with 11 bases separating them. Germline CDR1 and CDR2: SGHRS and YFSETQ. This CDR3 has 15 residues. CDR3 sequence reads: CASSPRGYSGNTIYF. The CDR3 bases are TGCGCCAGCAGCCCCCGAGGTTACTCTGGAAACACCATATATTTT.

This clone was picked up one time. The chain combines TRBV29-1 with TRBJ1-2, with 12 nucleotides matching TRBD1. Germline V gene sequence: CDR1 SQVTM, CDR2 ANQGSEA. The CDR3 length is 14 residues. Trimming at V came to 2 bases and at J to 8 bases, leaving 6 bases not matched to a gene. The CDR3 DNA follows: TGCAGCGTTGAAACCGGGACAGGGGGCTTCGGCTACACCTTC. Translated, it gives CSVETGTGGFGYTF. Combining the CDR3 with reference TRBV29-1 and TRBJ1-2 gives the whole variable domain SAVISQKPSRDICQRGTSLTIQCQVDSQVTMMFWYRQQPGQSLTLIATANQGSEATYESGFVIDKFPISRPNLTFSTLTVSNMSPEDSSIYLCSVETGTGGFGYTFGSGTRLTVV.

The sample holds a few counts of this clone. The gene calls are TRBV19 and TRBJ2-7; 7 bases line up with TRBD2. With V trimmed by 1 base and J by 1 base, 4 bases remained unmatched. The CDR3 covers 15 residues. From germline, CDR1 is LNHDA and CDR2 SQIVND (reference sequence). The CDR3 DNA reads TGTGCCAGTAGTATAGCTAGAGCGGGGTCCTACGAGCAGTACTTC. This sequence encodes CASSIARAGSYEQYF.

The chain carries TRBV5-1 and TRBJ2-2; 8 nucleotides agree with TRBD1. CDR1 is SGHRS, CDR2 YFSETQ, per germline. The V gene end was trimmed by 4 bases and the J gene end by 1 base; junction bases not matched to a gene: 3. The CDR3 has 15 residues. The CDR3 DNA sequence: TGCGCCAGCAGCCCGGACAGGGTGAACACCGGGGAGCTGTTTTTT. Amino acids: CASSPDRVNTGELFF. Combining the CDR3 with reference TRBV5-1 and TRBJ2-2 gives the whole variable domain KAGVTQTPRYLIKTRGQQVTLSCSPISGHRSVSWYQQTPGQGLQFLFEYFSETQRNKGNFPGRFSGRQFSNSRSEMNVSTLELGDSALYLCASSPDRVNTGELFFGEGSRLTVL.

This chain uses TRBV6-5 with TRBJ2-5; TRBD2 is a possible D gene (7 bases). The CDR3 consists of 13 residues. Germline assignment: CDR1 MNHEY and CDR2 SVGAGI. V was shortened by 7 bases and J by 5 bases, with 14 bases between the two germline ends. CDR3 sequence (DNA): TGTGCCAGCACGCGGGGGCTGGAGGAGACCCAGTACTTC. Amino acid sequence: CASTRGLEETQYF.

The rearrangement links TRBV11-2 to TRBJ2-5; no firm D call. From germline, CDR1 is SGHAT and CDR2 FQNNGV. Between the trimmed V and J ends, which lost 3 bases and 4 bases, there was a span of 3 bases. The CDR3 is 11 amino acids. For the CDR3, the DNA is TGTGCCAGCAGCTTGGTAGAGACCCAGTACTTC. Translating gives CASSLVETQYF. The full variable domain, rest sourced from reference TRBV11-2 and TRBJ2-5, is EAGVAQSPRYKIIEKRQSVAFWCNPISGHATLYWYQQILGQGPKLLIQFQNNGVVDDSQLPKDRFSAERLKGVDSTLKIQPAKLEDSAVYLCASSLVETQYFGPGTRLLVL.

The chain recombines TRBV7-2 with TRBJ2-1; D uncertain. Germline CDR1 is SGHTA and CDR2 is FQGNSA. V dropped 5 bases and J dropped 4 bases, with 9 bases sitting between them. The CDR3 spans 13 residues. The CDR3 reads CASSPQRYNEQFF. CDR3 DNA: TGTGCCAGCAGCCCCCAACGATACAATGAGCAGTTCTTC.

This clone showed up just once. The CDR3 DNA reads TGTGCCAGCAGCGCTACAATGGGACTAGCGGTGGGTGAGCAGTTCTTC. Protein product: CASSATMGLAVGEQFF. V and J are TRBV9 and TRBJ2-1, with 11 bases lining up with TRBD2. Germline CDR1 SGDLS, CDR2 YYNGEE. Losses at the gene ends were 3 bases for V and 9 bases for J; bases not matched to a gene: 11. The CDR3 loop spans 16 amino acids.

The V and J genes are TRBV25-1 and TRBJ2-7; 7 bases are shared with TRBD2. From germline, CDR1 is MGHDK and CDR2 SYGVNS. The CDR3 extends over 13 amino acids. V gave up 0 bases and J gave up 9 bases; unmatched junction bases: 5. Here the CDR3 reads CASSEYSREGQYF. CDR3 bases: TGTGCCAGCAGTGAATACTCGAGGGAGGGGCAGTACTTC.

CDR3 nucleotides: TGTGCCAGCTCACCACGGACAGGGGACAATGAGCAGTTCTTC. This sequence encodes CASSPRTGDNEQFF. The chain links TRBV18 to TRBJ2-1; 9 bases align to TRBD1. V shed 1 base, J shed 5 bases, and the junction held 0 bases outside the gene matches. Germline V gene data show CDR1 as KGHSH and CDR2 as LQKENI. This CDR3 spans 14 amino acids.

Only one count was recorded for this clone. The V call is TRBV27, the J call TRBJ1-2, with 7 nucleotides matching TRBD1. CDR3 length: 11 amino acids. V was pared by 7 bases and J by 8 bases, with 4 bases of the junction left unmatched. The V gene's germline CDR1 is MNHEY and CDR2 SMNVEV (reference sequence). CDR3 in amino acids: CASTSGGGYTF. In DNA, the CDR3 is TGTGCCAGCACCTCAGGGGGAGGCTACACCTTC.

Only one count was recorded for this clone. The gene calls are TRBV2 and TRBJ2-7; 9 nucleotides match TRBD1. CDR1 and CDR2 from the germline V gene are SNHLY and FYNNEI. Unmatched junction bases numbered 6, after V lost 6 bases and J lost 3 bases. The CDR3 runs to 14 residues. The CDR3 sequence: CASSEDRGNYEQYF. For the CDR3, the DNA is TGTGCCAGCAGCGAGGACAGGGGTAACTACGAGCAGTACTTC. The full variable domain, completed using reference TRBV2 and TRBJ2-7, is EPEVTQTPSHQVTQMGQEVILRCVPISNHLYFYWYRQILGQKVEFLVSFYNNEISEKSEIFDDQFSVERPDGSNFTLKIRSTKLEDSAMYFCASSEDRGNYEQYFGPGTRLTVT.

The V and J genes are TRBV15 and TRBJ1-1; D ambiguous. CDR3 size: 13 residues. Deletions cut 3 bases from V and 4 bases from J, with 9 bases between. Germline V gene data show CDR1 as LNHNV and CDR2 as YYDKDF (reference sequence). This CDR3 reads CATSRSAITEAFF. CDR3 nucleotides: TGTGCCACCAGCAGGTCGGCGATCACTGAAGCTTTCTTT.

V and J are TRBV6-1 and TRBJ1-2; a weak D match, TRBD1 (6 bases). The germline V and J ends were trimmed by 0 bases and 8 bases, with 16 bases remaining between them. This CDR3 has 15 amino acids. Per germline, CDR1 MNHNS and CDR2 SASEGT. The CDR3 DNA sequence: TGTGCCAGCAGTGAAGCGCTCACAGGGTCTAGGGGCTACACCTTC. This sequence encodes CASSEALTGSRGYTF.

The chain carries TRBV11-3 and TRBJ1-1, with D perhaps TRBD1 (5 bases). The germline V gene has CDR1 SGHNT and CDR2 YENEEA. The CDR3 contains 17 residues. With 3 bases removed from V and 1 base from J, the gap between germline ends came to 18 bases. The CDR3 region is CASSFNRSTAENTEAFF. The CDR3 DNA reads TGTGCCAGCAGCTTTAACAGGTCCACAGCGGAGAACACTGAAGCTTTCTTT.

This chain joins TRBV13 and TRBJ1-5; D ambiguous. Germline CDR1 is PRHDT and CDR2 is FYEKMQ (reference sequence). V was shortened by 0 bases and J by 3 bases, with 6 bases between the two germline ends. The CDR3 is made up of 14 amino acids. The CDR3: CASSLGADNQPQHF. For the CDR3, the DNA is TGTGCCAGCAGCTTAGGGGCAGACAATCAGCCCCAGCATTTT.

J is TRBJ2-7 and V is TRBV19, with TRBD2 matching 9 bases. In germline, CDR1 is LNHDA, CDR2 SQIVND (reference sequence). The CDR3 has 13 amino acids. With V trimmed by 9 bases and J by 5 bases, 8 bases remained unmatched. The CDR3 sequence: CASRSGSPNEQYF. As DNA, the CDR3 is TGTGCCAGCCGTAGCGGGAGTCCCAACGAGCAGTACTTC.

The CDR3 DNA reads TGCGCCAGCAGCTTGGTTATAGCGGCCAATTACAATGAGCAGTTCTTC. Its protein product is CASSLVIAANYNEQFF. V is TRBV5-1 and J is TRBJ2-1; possible D gene TRBD2, 6 bases. This CDR3 region has 16 residues. Germline V gene sequence: CDR1 SGHRS, CDR2 YFSETQ. Trimming removed 0 bases from V and 4 bases from J, with 14 bases in between.

Here the CDR3 reads CASSARDNQPQHF. The DNA of the CDR3 is TGTGCCAGCAGTGCCAGGGACAATCAGCCCCAGCATTTT. V usage is TRBV2 and J usage is TRBJ1-5, with D perhaps matching TRBD1 (5 bases). This CDR3 has 13 residues. V shed 4 bases and J shed 3 bases, with 7 bases lying between them. Germline assignment: CDR1 SNHLY and CDR2 FYNNEI.

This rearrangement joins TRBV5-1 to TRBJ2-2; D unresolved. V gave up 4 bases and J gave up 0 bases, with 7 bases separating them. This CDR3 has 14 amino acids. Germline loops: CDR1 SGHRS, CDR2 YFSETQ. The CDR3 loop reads CASSPFSNTGELFF. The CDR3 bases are TGCGCCAGCAGCCCCTTTTCGAACACCGGGGAGCTGTTTTTT.

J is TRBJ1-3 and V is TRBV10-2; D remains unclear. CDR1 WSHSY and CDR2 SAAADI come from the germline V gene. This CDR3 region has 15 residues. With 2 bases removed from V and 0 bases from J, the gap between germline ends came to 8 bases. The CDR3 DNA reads TGCGCCAGCAGTGAGAGGGTCAACTCTGGAAACACCATATATTTT. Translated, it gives CASSERVNSGNTIYF.

CDR3 protein: CASSLSGWETQYF. The CDR3 bases are TGTGCCAGCAGTTTATCGGGGTGGGAGACCCAGTACTTC. This sequence joins TRBV27 and TRBJ2-5; D is unclear. Germline CDR1 and CDR2: MNHEY and SMNVEV (reference sequence). The length of the CDR3 is 13 residues. Trimming took off 0 bases at V and 5 bases at J, with 7 bases between the two ends.

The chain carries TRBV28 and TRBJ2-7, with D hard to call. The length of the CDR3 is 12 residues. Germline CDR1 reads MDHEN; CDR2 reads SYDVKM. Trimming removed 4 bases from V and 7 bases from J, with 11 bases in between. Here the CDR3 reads CASSSYSWEQYF. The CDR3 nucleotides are TGTGCCAGCAGTTCGTACAGTTGGGAGCAGTACTTC.

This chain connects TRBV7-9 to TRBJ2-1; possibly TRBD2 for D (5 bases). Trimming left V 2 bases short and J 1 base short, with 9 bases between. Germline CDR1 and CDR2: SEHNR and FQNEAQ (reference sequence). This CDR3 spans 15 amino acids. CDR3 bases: TGTGCCAGCAGCTTATTCGGGGAATCCTACAATGAGCAGTTCTTC. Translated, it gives CASSLFGESYNEQFF.